Shown below are 14 T cell receptor beta chains from a single sample sequenced in a study of T-cell memory formation after mild COVID-19. From the 5' RACE reads, TCRdb called clonotypes with MiXCR, one entry per CDR3 protein. The table has 500,000 to 650,000 distinct CDR3 sequences, about 22% seen once. Input material: PBMCs or a T cell subset sorted from them (not recorded which). The receptors come from an adult woman who had mild COVID-19 (a few samples of this study predate the infection). Cell type and time point are not known.

The rearrangement links TRBV7-9 to TRBJ2-1, with 9 bases that match TRBD2. Germline CDR1 SEHNR, CDR2 FQNEAQ (reference sequence). The V and J ends lost 3 bases and 5 bases, in that order; junction bases with no gene match: 5. The CDR3 is made up of 15 amino acids. CDR3 in DNA: TGTGCCAGCAGCTTTGCTAGCGGGGCCCACAATGAGCAGTTCTTC. Amino acid sequence: CASSFASGAHNEQFF.

This clonotype was counted between two and nine times. This chain uses TRBV9 with TRBJ2-7, with 11 positions matching TRBD2. Per the germline V gene, CDR1 is SGDLS and CDR2 is YYNGEE. This CDR3 has 16 amino acids. The ends lost 4 bases at V and 2 bases at J; junction bases unmatched: 8. The CDR3 sequence: CASSPELTSGAYEQYF. The CDR3 nucleotides are TGTGCCAGCAGCCCAGAACTGACTAGCGGGGCCTACGAGCAGTACTTC.

The chain combines TRBV7-9 with TRBJ2-7, with D possibly being TRBD1 or TRBD2 (6 bases each). V lost 4 bases, J lost 6 bases, and 22 bases lay in between. Germline V gene lookup returns CDR1 SEHNR and CDR2 FQNEAQ (reference sequence). The CDR3 contains 16 residues. The CDR3 loop is CASSSTRGPQLGEQYF. CDR3 DNA: TGTGCCAGCAGCTCGACCCGGGGGCCGCAACTGGGCGAGCAGTACTTC.

The chain uses TRBV5-4 and TRBJ2-7; 7 nucleotides line up with TRBD1. This CDR3 spans 14 amino acids. With 7 bases clipped from V and 4 bases from J, the junction kept 11 bases outside the gene matches. CDR1 is SGHNT and CDR2 is YYREEE in the germline V gene (reference sequence). The CDR3 DNA is TGTGCCAGCGGACCCGGGACAGCTGGTTACGAGCAGTACTTC. Its translation is CASGPGTAGYEQYF.

The CDR3 nucleotides are TGTGCCAGCAGCCAACCTGTGGGTTCTTACACTGAAGCTTTCTTT. Translating it yields CASSQPVGSYTEAFF. The rearrangement uses TRBV7-9 and TRBJ1-1; D is undetermined. Deletions cut 5 bases from V and 3 bases from J, with 16 bases between. The germline V gene has CDR1 SEHNR and CDR2 FQNEAQ (reference sequence). This CDR3 region has 15 residues.

The V call is TRBV5-4, the J call TRBJ2-2; 7 nucleotides line up with TRBD1. Trimming cost V 3 bases and J 1 base; bases outside gene matches: 9. From germline, CDR1 is SGHNT and CDR2 YYREEE (reference sequence). The CDR3 is 17 residues long. CDR3 sequence: CASSSQQGPKNTGELFF. CDR3 nucleotides: TGTGCCAGCAGCTCCCAACAGGGGCCTAAGAACACCGGGGAGCTGTTTTTT.

This chain links TRBV29-1 with TRBJ2-1, with D unclear. This CDR3 contains 12 residues. The germline V and J ends were trimmed by 1 base and 9 bases, with 10 bases remaining between them. Germline V CDR1 and CDR2: SQVTM, ANQGSEA. CDR3 loop: CSVEVEGFEQFF. In nucleotides, the CDR3 is TGCAGCGTTGAAGTTGAAGGGTTTGAGCAGTTCTTC.

In regard to this clonotype: It is likely a read error, because the conserved phenylalanine at the end of the CDR3 is missing. No DNA is shown, since the ends of the CDR3 on it are uncertain; the CDR3 is the one TCRdb lists. The rearrangement joins TRBV21-1 to TRBJ1-1; the table gives TRBD1 as D, unverified against the DNA. TRBV21-1 is labeled a pseudogene. The CDR3 spans 11 amino acids, including both terminal residues. CDR3 sequence: CASSRGTGILN.

This clonotype has a handful of counts. The chain is built from TRBV20-1 and TRBJ1-2; 9 bases are a match to TRBD1. CDR3 length: 16 amino acids. With 1 base clipped from V and 1 base from J, the junction kept 7 bases outside the gene matches. Germline V gene lookup returns CDR1 DFQATT and CDR2 SNEGSKA (reference sequence). CDR3 nucleotides: TGCAGTGCTAGAGCCACGGGACAGGGCCGTAACTATGGCTACACCTTC. This translates into CSARATGQGRNYGYTF.

The chain links TRBV20-1 to TRBJ2-7; TRBD2 agrees at 8 bases. From germline, CDR1 is DFQATT and CDR2 SNEGSKA (reference sequence). The CDR3 extends over 15 amino acids. V was pared by 2 bases and J by 2 bases, with 8 bases of the junction left unmatched. The CDR3 sequence is CSARTPGTSPYEQYF. CDR3 DNA sequence: TGCAGTGCTAGAACCCCGGGGACTAGTCCCTACGAGCAGTACTTC.

This rearrangement joins TRBV7-2 to TRBJ2-1; unclear D gene. Per germline, CDR1 SGHTA and CDR2 FQGNSA. The CDR3 is 11 residues long. Trimming stripped 3 bases from V and 14 bases from J, with 11 bases between. As DNA, the CDR3 is TGTGCCAGCAGCTTGGGCAGTAGAAAGTTCTTC. Residues: CASSLGSRKFF.

This clonotype has a count of ten or more. The genes are TRBV7-2 and TRBJ2-1; 15 bases fit TRBD2. CDR1 is SGHTA, CDR2 FQGNSA, per germline. There are 21 residues in the CDR3. J gave up 8 bases and V 1 base, and 18 bases lay outside the gene matches. The CDR3 loop reads CASSLEHPWTSGGGFLDEQFF. In nucleotides, the CDR3 is TGTGCCAGCAGCTTAGAACACCCTTGGACTAGCGGGGGGGGTTTTCTCGATGAGCAGTTCTTC.

The chain links TRBV7-3 to TRBJ2-3; D possibly uses TRBD1 or TRBD2 (5 bases each). The CDR3 contains 15 residues. Germline CDR1 and CDR2: SGHTA and FQGTGA. Trimming shortened V by 5 bases and J by 1 base, and 13 bases separated the two germline ends. The CDR3 bases are TGTGCCAGCAGCCCACGGGGCAGGGGCACAGATACGCAGTATTTT. Translated: CASSPRGRGTDTQYF.

The chain couples TRBV4-1 to TRBJ2-1, with D perhaps TRBD1 or TRBD2 (5 bases each). CDR3 length equals 16 residues. Trimming took off 1 base at V and 5 bases at J, with 15 bases between the two ends. Germline CDR1 and CDR2: MGHRA and YSYEKL. Here the CDR3 DNA reads TGCGCCAGCAGCCAAGGGCAGGGACCGAGACACAATGAGCAGTTCTTC. It is translated as CASSQGQGPRHNEQFF.